This TCR beta chain was observed in a study of blood T cells in healthy people across ages. Study-level results: Long-lived donors exceeded aged donors in naive CD4+ cells and diversity. PBMCs that were unsorted prevented a conclusive naive versus antigen-experienced comparison.

Extraction of total RNA produced a minimum of 5 micrograms from each sample. This clonotype was recorded once. As yet, its antigen is unknown. Germline CDR1 is SGDLS and CDR2 is YYNGEE. There are 15 residues in the CDR3. V gave up 0 bases and J gave up 0 bases, with 8 bases separating them. Primed by a sample-barcoded 5' primer and a J-beta primer mix, a second PCR proceeded for 7 to 11 cycles. Via MiXCR, TCRdb re-called the 5' RACE reads, giving one row per CDR3 protein. The profile shows 780,000 or so distinct CDR3 sequences, more than 55% of them singletons. V is TRBV9 and J is TRBJ2-3; D is undetermined. The receptor's source is a man aged 40-55 years in good health. The sample taken for sequencing was blood. This CDR3 reads CASSVAPRSTDTQYF. The CDR3, as DNA: TGTGCCAGCAGCGTAGCGCCCCGTAGCACAGATACGCAGTATTTT.